This entry lists 10 T cell receptor beta chains sequenced from one sample in a study of T cell changes during pregnancy in multiple sclerosis. Sequencing was performed with immunoSEQ multiplex PCR; in TCRdb, only in-frame clones are kept and a portion is missing. The table has some 52,000 clones, 85% to 95% seen once. The material sequenced was CD4+ T cells from peripheral blood mononuclear cells, taken in the third trimester of pregnancy. These receptors all come from a female donor with multiple sclerosis, enrolled in a pregnancy study.

The rearrangement uses TRBV7-9 and TRBJ1-4; 11 bases are shared with TRBD1. The trim removed 4 bases at V and 7 bases at J, leaving 5 bases unmatched. The CDR3 length is 15 residues. Germline lookup yields CDR1 SEHNR and CDR2 FQNEAQ (reference sequence). The DNA of the CDR3 is TGTGCCAGCAGCTCGGCCGGGACAGGGGGTGAAAAACTGTTTTTT. Amino acid sequence: CASSSAGTGGEKLFF. Variable domain in full (rest from reference TRBV7-9 and TRBJ1-4): DTGVSQNPRHKITKRGQNVTFRCDPISEHNRLYWYRQTLGQGPEFLTYFQNEAQLEKSRLLSDRFSAERPKGSFSTLEIQRTEQGDSAMYLCASSSAGTGGEKLFFGSGTQLSVL.

This chain connects TRBV9 to TRBJ1-3; D perhaps matches TRBD1 (6 bases). With 5 bases removed from V and 0 bases from J, the gap between germline ends came to 9 bases. The CDR3 is made up of 14 amino acids. The germline V gene has CDR1 SGDLS and CDR2 YYNGEE. CDR3 sequence (DNA): TGTGCCAGCAGTCGGACAGACTCTGGAAACACCATATATTTT. It translates to CASSRTDSGNTIYF.

The chain recombines TRBV7-8 with TRBJ1-5; a weak D match, TRBD1 (6 bases). The germline V gene has CDR1 SGHVS and CDR2 FQNEAQ. There are 15 residues in the CDR3. Between the trimmed V and J ends, which lost 3 bases and 5 bases, there was a span of 14 bases. The CDR3 loop is CASSFLNRAHQPQHF. The CDR3 bases are TGTGCCAGCAGCTTTCTAAACAGGGCCCATCAGCCCCAGCATTTT. Based on the CDR3 plus reference TRBV7-8 and TRBJ1-5, the full variable domain is GAGVSQSPRYKVAKRGQDVALRCDPISGHVSLFWYQQALGQGPEFLTYFQNEAQLDKSGLPSDRFFAERPEGSVSTLKIQRTQQEDSAVYLCASSFLNRAHQPQHFGDGTRLSIL.

V and J are TRBV18 and TRBJ1-1, with 9 positions matching TRBD1. Germline assignment: CDR1 KGHSH and CDR2 LQKENI. The V and J ends lost 4 bases and 5 bases, in that order; junction bases with no gene match: 14. CDR3 length: 17 amino acids. CDR3 nucleotides: TGTGCCAGCTCACAATACCAACAGGGGGCAAGCGAAACTGAAGCTTTCTTT. The encoded protein is CASSQYQQGASETEAFF.

The CDR3 region is CASSLDRTYEQYF. The CDR3 DNA is TGTGCCAGCAGCTTAGATAGGACTTACGAGCAGTACTTC. V usage is TRBV11-2 and J usage is TRBJ2-7, with D possibly TRBD2 on 5 matching bases. The CDR3 has 13 amino acids. V was pared by 0 bases and J by 4 bases, with 7 bases between. Germline CDR1 and CDR2: SGHAT and FQNNGV.

The rearrangement links TRBV7-3 to TRBJ2-3, with TRBD2 identical over 15 bases. The germline V gene has CDR1 SGHTA and CDR2 FQGTGA. J lost 4 bases, V lost 0 bases, and 2 bases had no gene match. The CDR3 is 17 residues long. This CDR3 is CASSLTGLAGGADTQYF. The CDR3 nucleotides read TGTGCCAGCAGCTTAACAGGACTAGCGGGAGGGGCAGATACGCAGTATTTT.

This rearrangement joins TRBV5-4 to TRBJ2-7; 13 nucleotides match TRBD2. CDR1 and CDR2 (germline): SGHNT, YYREEE (reference sequence). The CDR3 totals 14 residues. After removal of 4 bases from V and 4 bases from J, the junction contained 2 bases not matched to a gene. The CDR3 nucleotides are TGTGCCAGCAGCGCGACTAGCGGGGGGTACGAGCAGTACTTC. Residues: CASSATSGGYEQYF.

The chain has TRBV4-1 and TRBJ1-5, with TRBD1 matching 9 bases. V shed 0 bases and J 8 bases; nucleotides not matched to a gene: 11. Germline V gene lookup returns CDR1 MGHRA and CDR2 YSYEKL. The CDR3 totals 17 residues. Here the CDR3 reads CASSQDGFGQGPEPQHF. In DNA, the CDR3 is TGCGCCAGCAGCCAAGATGGGTTTGGACAGGGGCCTGAGCCCCAGCATTTT.

The J gene is TRBJ1-2, the V gene TRBV28, with a weak D call TRBD1 (6 bases). The CDR3 is 11 residues long. The V and J ends lost 6 bases and 9 bases respectively, with 11 bases between them. The germline CDR1 and CDR2 sequences are MDHEN and SYDVKM. The CDR3 region has the DNA TGTGCCAGCAGCAAAGGGGACAGCTACACCTTC. This sequence encodes CASSKGDSYTF.

Here the CDR3 reads CASSSGQGYPTREQYF. The CDR3 DNA is TGTGCCAGCAGTTCGGGACAGGGGTATCCTACGAGGGAGCAGTACTTC. The chain is built from TRBV27 and TRBJ2-7; TRBD1 matches 10 bases. This CDR3 spans 16 amino acids. J gave up 7 bases and V 4 bases, and 13 bases lay outside the gene matches. Germline V gives CDR1 MNHEY, CDR2 SMNVEV (reference sequence).